This T cell receptor (beta chain) was sequenced for a study of blood T cell repertoires in COVID-19. Sequencing was performed with immunoSEQ multiplex PCR; in TCRdb, only in-frame clones are kept and a portion is missing. Of about 280,000 clones in the sample, around nine tenths were seen once. The specimen sequenced was peripheral blood. The receptor was derived from a woman between 70 and 85 years old with COVID-19, enrolled during active disease.

CDR3 in amino acids: CASSPGLAGGQYF. CDR3 in DNA: TGTGCCAGCAGCCCGGGACTAGCGGGGGGGCAGTACTTC. V gene TRBV2 combines with J gene TRBJ2-5; 16 nucleotides line up with TRBD2. Germline CDR1 SNHLY, CDR2 FYNNEI. Losses at the gene ends were 6 bases for V and 11 bases for J; bases not matched to a gene: 3. The CDR3 consists of 13 residues.